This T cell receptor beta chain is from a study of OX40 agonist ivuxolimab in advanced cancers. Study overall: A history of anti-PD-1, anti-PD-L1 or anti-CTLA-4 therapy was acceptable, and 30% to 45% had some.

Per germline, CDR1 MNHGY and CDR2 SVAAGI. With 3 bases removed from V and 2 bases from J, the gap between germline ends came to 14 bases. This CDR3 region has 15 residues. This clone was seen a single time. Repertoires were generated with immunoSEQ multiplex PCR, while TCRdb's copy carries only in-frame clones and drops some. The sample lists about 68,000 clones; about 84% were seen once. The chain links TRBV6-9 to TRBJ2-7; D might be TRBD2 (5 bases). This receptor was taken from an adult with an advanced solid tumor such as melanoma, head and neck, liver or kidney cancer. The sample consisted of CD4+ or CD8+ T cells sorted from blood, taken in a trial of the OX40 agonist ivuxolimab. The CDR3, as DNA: TGTGCCAGCAGTTACACGGCGGGCCTCCCCTACGAGCAGTACTTC. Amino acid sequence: CASSYTAGLPYEQYF.